This T cell receptor beta chain was profiled in a study of OX40 agonist ivuxolimab in advanced cancers. TCRdb's table, derived via immunoSEQ multiplex PCR, lists solely in-frame clones and lacks some. The data contain around 50,000 clones, 70% to 90% of them seen just once; the ten biggest clones take up over 0.5%. Germline CDR1 reads MNHEY; CDR2 reads SMNVEV (reference sequence). The V gene lost 0 bases and the J gene lost 8 bases, with 13 bases spanning the gap. The CDR3 consists of 15 residues. To note about this clone: Its specificity is unknown.

General study points: More expanded clones were seen, on average, in CD8+ T cells than in CD4+.

The genes are TRBV27 and TRBJ1-4; D possibly corresponds to TRBD1 (6 bases). This material consisted of CD4+ or CD8+ T cells sorted from blood, taken in a trial of the OX40 agonist ivuxolimab. The clonotype was recovered from an adult with an advanced solid tumor such as melanoma, head and neck, liver or kidney cancer. The CDR3: CASSLSRGAREKLFF. CDR3 DNA: TGTGCCAGCAGTTTATCGAGGGGGGCCCGGGAAAAACTGTTTTTT. The variable domain in full, with the rest retrieved from reference TRBV27 and TRBJ1-4, is EAQVTQNPRYLITVTGKKLTVTCSQNMNHEYMSWYRQDPGLGLRQIYYSMNVEVTDKGDVPEGYKVSRKEKRNFPLILESPSPNQTSLYFCASSLSRGAREKLFFGSGTQLSVL.